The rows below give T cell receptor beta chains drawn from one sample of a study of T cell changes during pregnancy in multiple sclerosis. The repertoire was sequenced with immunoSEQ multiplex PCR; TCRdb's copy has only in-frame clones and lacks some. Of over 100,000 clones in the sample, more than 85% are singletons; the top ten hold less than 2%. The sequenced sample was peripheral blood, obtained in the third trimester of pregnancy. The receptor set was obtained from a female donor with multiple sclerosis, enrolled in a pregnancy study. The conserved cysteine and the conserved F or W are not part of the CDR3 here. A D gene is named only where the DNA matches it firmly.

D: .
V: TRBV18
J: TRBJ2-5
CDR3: ASSPLDRLEETQY

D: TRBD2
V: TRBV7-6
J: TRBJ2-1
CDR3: ASSSLAGVSNEQF

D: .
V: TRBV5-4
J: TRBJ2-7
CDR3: ASSLSGTRGNHEQY

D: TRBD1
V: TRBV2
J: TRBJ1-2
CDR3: ASRDRNYGYT

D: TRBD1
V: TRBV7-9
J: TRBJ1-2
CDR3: ASSSRDRTVYGYT

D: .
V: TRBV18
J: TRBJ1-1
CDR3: ASSPENRQNTEAF

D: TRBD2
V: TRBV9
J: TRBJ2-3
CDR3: ASGLAGGATDTQY

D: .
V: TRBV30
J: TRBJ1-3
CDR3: AWSSLVKRVGSGNTIY

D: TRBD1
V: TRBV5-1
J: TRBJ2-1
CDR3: ASSLRGSYNEQF

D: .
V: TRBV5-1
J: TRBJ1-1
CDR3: ASSETVSNTEAF

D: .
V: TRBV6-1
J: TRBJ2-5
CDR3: ASKEGRETQY

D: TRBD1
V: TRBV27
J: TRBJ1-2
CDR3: ASGTATRNYGYT

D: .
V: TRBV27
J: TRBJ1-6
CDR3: ASSFSVSYNSPLH

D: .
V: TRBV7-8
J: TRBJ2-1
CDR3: ASSLGLSYNEQF

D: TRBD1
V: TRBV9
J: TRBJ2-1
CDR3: ASTPFGAGGNEQF

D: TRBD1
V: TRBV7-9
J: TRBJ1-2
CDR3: AFEQGVYGYT

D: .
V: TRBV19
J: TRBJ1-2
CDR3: ASSIGTANYGYT

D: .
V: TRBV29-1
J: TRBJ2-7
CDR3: SVEAVGRADEQY

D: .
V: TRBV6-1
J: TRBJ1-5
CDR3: ASSEVEGRGLQPQH

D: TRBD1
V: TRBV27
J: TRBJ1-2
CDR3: ASRKSGTGGFYGYT

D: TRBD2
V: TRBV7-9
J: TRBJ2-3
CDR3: ASNAGATDTQY

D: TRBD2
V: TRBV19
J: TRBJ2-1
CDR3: ASRPLAGGPRDEQF

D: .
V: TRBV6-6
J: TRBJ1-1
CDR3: ASSYVSSGGTEAF

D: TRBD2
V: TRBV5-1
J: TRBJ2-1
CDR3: ASSMTETSRQF

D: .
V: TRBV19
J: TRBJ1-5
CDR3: ASSQNGGYSNQPQH

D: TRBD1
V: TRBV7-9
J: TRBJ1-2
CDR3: ASSLDGTGYGYT

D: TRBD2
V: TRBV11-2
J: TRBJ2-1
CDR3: ASSPTPSGGGNEQF

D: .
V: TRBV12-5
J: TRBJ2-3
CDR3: ASGLDLGTDTQY

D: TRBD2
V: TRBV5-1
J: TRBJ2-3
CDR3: ASSFFPTSGSTDTQY

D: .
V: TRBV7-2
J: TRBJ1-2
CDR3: ASSLGAGTSNYGYT

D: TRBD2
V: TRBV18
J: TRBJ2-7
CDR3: ASSPGTSGYEQY

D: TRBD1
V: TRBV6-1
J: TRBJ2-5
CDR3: ASRSTGGKETQY

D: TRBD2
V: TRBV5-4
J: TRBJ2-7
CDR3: ASSLGSGSYEQY

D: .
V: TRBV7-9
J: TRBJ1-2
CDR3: ASSLVPRNTNYGYT

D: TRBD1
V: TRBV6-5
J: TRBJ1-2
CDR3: ASGVDRVYGYT

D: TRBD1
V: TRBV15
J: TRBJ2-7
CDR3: ATSSDRGSEQY

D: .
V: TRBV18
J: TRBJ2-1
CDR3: ASSRGGENEQF

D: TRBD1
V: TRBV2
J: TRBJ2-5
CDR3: ASTNRGQETQY

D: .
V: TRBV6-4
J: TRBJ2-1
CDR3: ASSDSTLAQQF

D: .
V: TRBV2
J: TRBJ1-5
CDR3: ASSGQGYQPQH

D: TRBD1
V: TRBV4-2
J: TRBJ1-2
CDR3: ASSQSSGTGRGYT

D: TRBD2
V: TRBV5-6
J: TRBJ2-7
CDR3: ASSPGLAYEQY

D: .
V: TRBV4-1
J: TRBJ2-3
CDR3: ASSHKRASSTDTQY

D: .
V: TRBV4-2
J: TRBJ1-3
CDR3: ASSRGPDSGNTIY

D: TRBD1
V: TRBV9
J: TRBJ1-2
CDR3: ASSEGQGSAAYGYT

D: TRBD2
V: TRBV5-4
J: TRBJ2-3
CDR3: ASSLLGRGGLTDTQY

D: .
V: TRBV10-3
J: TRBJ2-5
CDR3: AISEGQGYQETQY

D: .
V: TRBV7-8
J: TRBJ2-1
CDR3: ASSPGVPGPYPTNEQF

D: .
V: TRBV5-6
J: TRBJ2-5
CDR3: ASSSTGGQKTQY

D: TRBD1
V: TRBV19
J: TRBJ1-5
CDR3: ASSIGQGGLGQPQH

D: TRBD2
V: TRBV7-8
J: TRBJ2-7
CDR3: ASSAPFGSGGLSSYEQY

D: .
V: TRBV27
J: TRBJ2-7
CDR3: ASSFAGDEQY

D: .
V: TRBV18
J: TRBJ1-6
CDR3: ASSPPDGPGRYSPLH

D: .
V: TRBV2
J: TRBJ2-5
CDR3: ASSASEMAIWAQY

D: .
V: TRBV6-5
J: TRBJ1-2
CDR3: ANHRDGYT

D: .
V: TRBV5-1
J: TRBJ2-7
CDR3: ASSSEKKAYEQY